Listed below are T cell receptor beta chains from one sample, sequenced in a study of molecular identifiers for immune sequencing clone quantification. MiXCR, run by TCRdb on the PCR reads, gives a single entry per CDR3 protein. This sample yields 85,000 to 100,000 distinct CDR3 sequences, of which around 24% are seen a single time; 0.94% belongs to the top ten. Sequencing was carried out using naive CD8+ T cells from blood, with Jurkat cell RNA spiked in. All receptors derive from a human donor in good health. Some libraries in this study had Jurkat cell RNA spiked in. Each CDR3 is given without its conserved first and last residue. The order of the fields is J gene, V gene, CDR3 protein.

J gene: TRBJ1-1
V gene: TRBV4-1
CDR3 protein: PRSRRGGGEGTEAF

J gene: TRBJ2-5
V gene: TRBV27
CDR3 protein: ASSFRGARETQY

J gene: TRBJ1-6
V gene: TRBV4-3
CDR3 protein: ASSQGTGGDSPLH

J gene: TRBJ2-5
V gene: TRBV29-1
CDR3 protein: SVEVASGVQETQY

J gene: TRBJ2-7
V gene: TRBV29-1
CDR3 protein: SVESREDEQY

J gene: TRBJ2-5
V gene: TRBV6-1
CDR3 protein: ASSDQGSQY

J gene: TRBJ1-3
V gene: TRBV29-1
CDR3 protein: SVEDRRDRAGNTIY

J gene: TRBJ2-5
V gene: TRBV12-3/TRBV12-4
CDR3 protein: ASSSSMNEETQY

J gene: TRBJ2-7
V gene: TRBV2
CDR3 protein: ASKAVYEQY

J gene: TRBJ2-2
V gene: TRBV7-9
CDR3 protein: ASSSIAGGPTGELF

J gene: TRBJ1-6
V gene: TRBV27
CDR3 protein: ASSLMNSPLH

J gene: TRBJ2-3
V gene: TRBV7-9
CDR3 protein: ASSSGTGTDTQY

J gene: TRBJ2-7
V gene: TRBV6-1
CDR3 protein: ASSEDGYYEQY

J gene: TRBJ2-7
V gene: TRBV6-6
CDR3 protein: ASSYSGTGTYEQY

J gene: TRBJ2-1
V gene: TRBV27
CDR3 protein: ASSPRAGGFVNNEQF

J gene: TRBJ2-1
V gene: TRBV6-1
CDR3 protein: ASSELVPLAGFSEQF

J gene: TRBJ2-3
V gene: TRBV12-3/TRBV12-4
CDR3 protein: ASRAGTGTGTQY

J gene: TRBJ2-5
V gene: TRBV3-1
CDR3 protein: ASSQEPNRGETQY

J gene: TRBJ2-7
V gene: TRBV3-1
CDR3 protein: ASSQEGAYEQY

J gene: TRBJ1-1
V gene: TRBV9
CDR3 protein: ASSVEDRGLHGGTEAF

J gene: TRBJ2-3
V gene: TRBV18
CDR3 protein: ASSPPTIGGSTDTQY

J gene: TRBJ2-4
V gene: TRBV30
CDR3 protein: AWGVQGPPADVRY

J gene: TRBJ2-4
V gene: TRBV24-1
CDR3 protein: ATSDLDIQY

J gene: TRBJ2-2
V gene: TRBV7-9
CDR3 protein: ASSGPIRGGTGELF

J gene: TRBJ1-1
V gene: TRBV29-1
CDR3 protein: SYASGWGGAEAF

J gene: TRBJ1-2
V gene: TRBV12-3/TRBV12-4
CDR3 protein: ASSLAAVTMSGYT

J gene: TRBJ1-2
V gene: TRBV10-3
CDR3 protein: AISESTGIYGYT

J gene: TRBJ2-7
V gene: TRBV7-2
CDR3 protein: ASSSGDAFRNEQY

J gene: TRBJ2-7
V gene: TRBV7-9
CDR3 protein: ASSSLAGPYEQY